The 5 T cell receptor beta chains below were found in one sample sequenced in a study of CD8 T cells in Susac syndrome. Random hexamers were used to reverse transcribe the RNA input (roughly 0.5 to 1 ug). Each CDR3 protein gets one entry after TCRdb re-called the immunoSEQ multiplex PCR reads with MiXCR. Found here are tens of thousands of distinct CDR3 sequences, 93% of them singletons; the top ten hold roughly 0.15%. The sequenced sample was CD4+ T cells from PBMCs. The receptor source for this set is a human donor with Susac syndrome.

This clonotype has just one count. The rearrangement links TRBV7-2 to TRBJ2-6; D uncertain. Germline V CDR1 and CDR2: SGHTA, FQGNSA. This CDR3 comprises 15 residues. With 3 bases removed from V and 2 bases from J, the gap between germline ends came to 8 bases. The CDR3 coding sequence is TGTGCCAGCAGCTTCACGTTAACTGGGGCCAACGTCCTGACTTTC. It is translated as CASSFTLTGANVLTF.

Only one count was recorded for this clonotype. CDR3 loop: CAWSINRGGEQYF. In DNA form, the CDR3 reads TGTGCCTGGAGTATCAACAGGGGAGGAGAGCAGTACTTC. The rearrangement links TRBV30 to TRBJ2-7, with D possibly being TRBD1 (7 bases). The germline V gene encodes CDR1 GTSNPN and CDR2 SVGIG (reference sequence). V was shortened by 2 bases and J by 7 bases, with 15 bases between the two germline ends. The length of the CDR3 is 13 residues.

The V and J genes are TRBV25-1 and TRBJ2-7; TRBD1 is a possible D gene (6 bases). Germline assignment: CDR1 MGHDK and CDR2 SYGVNS. This CDR3 comprises 14 residues. Trimming stripped 2 bases from V and 3 bases from J, with 11 bases between. The CDR3 loop is CASSEPMGHYEQYF. CDR3 sequence (DNA): TGTGCCAGCAGTGAACCCATGGGACACTACGAGCAGTACTTC.

The V and J genes are TRBV28 and TRBJ2-4, with 11 bases identical to TRBD1. The J segment lost 8 bases and the V segment lost 5 bases, leaving 5 bases of the junction unmatched. Germline lookup yields CDR1 MDHEN and CDR2 SYDVKM. The CDR3 has 14 amino acids. CDR3 sequence: CASSLPGQGDIQYF. CDR3 nucleotides: TGTGCCAGCAGTCTCCCGGGACAGGGGGACATTCAGTACTTC.

J is TRBJ1-2 and V is TRBV14; TRBD1 aligns across 7 bases. V lost 4 bases and J lost 3; bases outside the gene matches: 17. The CDR3 sequence is 18 residues long. Germline lookup yields CDR1 SGHDN and CDR2 FVKESK. The CDR3 spells CASSPLRGRGPMDYGYTF. DNA for the CDR3: TGTGCCAGCAGCCCACTCAGGGGTAGGGGGCCAATGGACTATGGCTACACCTTC.